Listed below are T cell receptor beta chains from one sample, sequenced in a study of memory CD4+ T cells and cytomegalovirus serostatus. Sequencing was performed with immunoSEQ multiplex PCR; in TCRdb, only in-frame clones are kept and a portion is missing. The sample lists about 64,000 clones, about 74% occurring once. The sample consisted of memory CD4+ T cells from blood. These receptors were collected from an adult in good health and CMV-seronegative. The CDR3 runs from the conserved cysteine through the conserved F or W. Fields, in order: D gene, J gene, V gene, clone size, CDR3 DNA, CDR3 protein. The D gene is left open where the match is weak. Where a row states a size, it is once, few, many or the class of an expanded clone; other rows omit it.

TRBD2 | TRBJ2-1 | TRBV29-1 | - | TGCAGCGTCGTAGCGGGTGTATCCTACAATGAGCAGTTCTTC | CSVVAGVSYNEQFF
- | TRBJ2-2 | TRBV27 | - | TGTGCCAGCAGTTTAAGCCAAGCGAACACCGGGGAGCTGTTTTTT | CASSLSQANTGELFF
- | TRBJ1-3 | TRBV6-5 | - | TGTGCCAGCAGTTACAGGCAGGGCCTCTCTGGAAACACCATATATTTT | CASSYRQGLSGNTIYF
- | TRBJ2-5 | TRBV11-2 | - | TGTGCCAGCAGCTTAGACTCGGGTGAGACCCAGTACTTC | CASSLDSGETQYF
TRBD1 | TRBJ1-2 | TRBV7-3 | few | TGTGCCAGCAGCCAAGGACAGGGGAGCGGTGGCTACACCTTC | CASSQGQGSGGYTF
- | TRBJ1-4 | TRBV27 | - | TGTGCCTCGAGGGGGTTTGAAAAACTGTTTTTT | CASRGFEKLFF
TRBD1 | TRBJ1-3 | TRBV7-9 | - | TGTGCCAGCACCACCACAGGGGTAGTAGGTGGAAACACCATATATTTT | CASTTTGVVGGNTIYF
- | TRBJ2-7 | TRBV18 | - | TGTGCCAGCTCACAGCCGTCCGACGAGCAGTACTTC | CASSQPSDEQYF
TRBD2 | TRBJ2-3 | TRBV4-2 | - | TGTGCCAGCAGCCGGGGCGGGGGTTTCGACACAGATACGCAGTATTTT | CASSRGGGFDTDTQYF
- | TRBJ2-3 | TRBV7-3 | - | TGTGCCAGCAGCTTAAACAGTGGCACAGATACGCAGTATTTT | CASSLNSGTDTQYF
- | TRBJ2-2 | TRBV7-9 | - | TGTGCCAGCAGCTTTTTCGAGTTAGGCTCCGGGGAGCTGTTTTTT | CASSFFELGSGELFF
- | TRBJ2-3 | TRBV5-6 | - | TGTGCCAGCAGCCCGGGCCCCACGAAGGCGCAGTATTTT | CASSPGPTKAQYF
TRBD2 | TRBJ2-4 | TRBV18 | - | TGTGCCAGCTCACCGACAGCCGCGGGGGACATTCAGTACTTC | CASSPTAAGDIQYF
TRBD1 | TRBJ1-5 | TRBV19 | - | TGTGCCAGTACCCCGGACAGGGTGGTCCAGCCCCAGCATTTT | CASTPDRVVQPQHF